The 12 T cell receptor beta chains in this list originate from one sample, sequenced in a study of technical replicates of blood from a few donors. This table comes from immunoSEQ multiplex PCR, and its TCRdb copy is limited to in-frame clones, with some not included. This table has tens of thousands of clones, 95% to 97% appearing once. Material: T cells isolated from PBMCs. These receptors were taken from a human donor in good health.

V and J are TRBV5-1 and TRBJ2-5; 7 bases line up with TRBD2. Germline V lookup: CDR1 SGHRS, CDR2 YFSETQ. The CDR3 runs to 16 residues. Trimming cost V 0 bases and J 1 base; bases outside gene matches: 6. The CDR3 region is CASSLVERGPQETQYF. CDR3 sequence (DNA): TGCGCCAGCAGCTTGGTCGAGCGGGGCCCCCAAGAGACCCAGTACTTC.

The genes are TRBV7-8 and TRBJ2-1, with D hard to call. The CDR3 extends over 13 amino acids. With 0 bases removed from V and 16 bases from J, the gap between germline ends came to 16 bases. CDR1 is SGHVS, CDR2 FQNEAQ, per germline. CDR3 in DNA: TGTGCCAGCAGCTTAGCGGATTTACCGAGGCGTTTCTTC. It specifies CASSLADLPRRFF. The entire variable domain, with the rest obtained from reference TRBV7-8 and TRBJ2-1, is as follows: GAGVSQSPRYKVAKRGQDVALRCDPISGHVSLFWYQQALGQGPEFLTYFQNEAQLDKSGLPSDRFFAERPEGSVSTLKIQRTQQEDSAVYLCASSLADLPRRFFGPGTRLTVL.

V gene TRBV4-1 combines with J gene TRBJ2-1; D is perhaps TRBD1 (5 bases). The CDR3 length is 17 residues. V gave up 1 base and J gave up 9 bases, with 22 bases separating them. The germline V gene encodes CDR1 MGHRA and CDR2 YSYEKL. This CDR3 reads CASSQANGPVVRGEQFF. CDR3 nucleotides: TGCGCCAGCAGCCAAGCGAATGGCCCGGTCGTAAGGGGTGAGCAGTTCTTC.

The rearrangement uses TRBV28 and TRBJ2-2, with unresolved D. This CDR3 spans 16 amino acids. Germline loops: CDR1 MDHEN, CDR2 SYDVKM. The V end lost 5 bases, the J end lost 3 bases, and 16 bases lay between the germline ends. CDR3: CASSTSSAEDTGELFF. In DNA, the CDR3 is TGTGCCAGCAGTACCTCATCGGCTGAGGACACCGGGGAGCTGTTTTTT.

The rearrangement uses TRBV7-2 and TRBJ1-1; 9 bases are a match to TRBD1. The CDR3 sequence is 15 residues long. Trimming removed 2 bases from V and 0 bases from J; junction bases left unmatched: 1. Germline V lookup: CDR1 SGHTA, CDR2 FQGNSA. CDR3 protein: CASSLTGGMNTEAFF. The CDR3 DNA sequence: TGTGCCAGCAGCTTAACAGGGGGCATGAACACTGAAGCTTTCTTT.

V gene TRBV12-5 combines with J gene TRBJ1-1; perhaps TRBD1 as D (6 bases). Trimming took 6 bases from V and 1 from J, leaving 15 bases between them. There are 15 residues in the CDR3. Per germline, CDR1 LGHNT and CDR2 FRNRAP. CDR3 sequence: CASGDAGTRNTEAFF. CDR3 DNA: TGTGCTAGTGGCGACGCCGGGACAAGGAACACTGAAGCTTTCTTT.

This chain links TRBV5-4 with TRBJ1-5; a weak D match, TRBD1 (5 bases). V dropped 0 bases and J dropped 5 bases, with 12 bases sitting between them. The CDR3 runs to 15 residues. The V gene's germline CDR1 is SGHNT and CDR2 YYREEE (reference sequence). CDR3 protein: CASSLVPGGDQPQHF. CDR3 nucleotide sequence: TGTGCCAGCAGCTTGGTTCCGGGAGGGGATCAGCCCCAGCATTTT.

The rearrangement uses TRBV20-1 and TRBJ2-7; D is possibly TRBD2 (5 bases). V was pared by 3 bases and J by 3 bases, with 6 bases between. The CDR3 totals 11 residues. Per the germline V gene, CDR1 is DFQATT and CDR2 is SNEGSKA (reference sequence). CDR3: CSASRGYEQYF. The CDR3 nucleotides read TGCAGTGCTAGTCGGGGCTACGAGCAGTACTTC.

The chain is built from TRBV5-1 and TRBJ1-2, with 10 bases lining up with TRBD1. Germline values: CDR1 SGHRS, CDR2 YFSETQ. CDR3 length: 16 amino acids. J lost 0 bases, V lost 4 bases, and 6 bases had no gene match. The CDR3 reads CASSPWDRGANYGYTF. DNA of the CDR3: TGCGCCAGCAGCCCTTGGGACAGGGGTGCTAACTATGGCTACACCTTC.

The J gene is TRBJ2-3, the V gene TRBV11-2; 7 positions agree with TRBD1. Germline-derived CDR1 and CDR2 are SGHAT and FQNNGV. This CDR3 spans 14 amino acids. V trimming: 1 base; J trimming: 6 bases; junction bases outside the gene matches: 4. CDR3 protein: CASSLARGQDTQYF. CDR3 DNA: TGTGCCAGCAGCTTAGCTAGGGGGCAGGATACGCAGTATTTT.

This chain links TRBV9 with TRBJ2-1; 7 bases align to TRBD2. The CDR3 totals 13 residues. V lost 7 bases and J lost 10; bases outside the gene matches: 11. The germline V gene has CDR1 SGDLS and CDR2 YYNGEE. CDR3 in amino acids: CASSTDFSGEQFF. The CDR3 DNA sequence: TGTGCCAGCTCGACGGACTTTAGCGGGGAGCAGTTCTTC. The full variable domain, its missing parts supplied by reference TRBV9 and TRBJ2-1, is DSGVTQTPKHLITATGQRVTLRCSPRSGDLSVYWYQQSLDQGLQFLIQYYNGEERAKGNILERFSAQQFPDLHSELNLSSLELGDSALYFCASSTDFSGEQFFGPGTRLTVL.

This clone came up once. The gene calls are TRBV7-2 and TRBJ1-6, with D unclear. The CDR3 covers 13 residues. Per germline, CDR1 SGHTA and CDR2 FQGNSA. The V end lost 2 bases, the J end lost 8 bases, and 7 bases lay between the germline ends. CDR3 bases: TGTGCCAGCAGCTTAAATCAGGATTCACCCCTCCACTTT. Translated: CASSLNQDSPLHF.